The 28 T cell receptor beta chains given below trace back to one sample, sequenced in a study of early stage breast cancer tumors. Profiled with immunoSEQ multiplex PCR; TCRdb holds only in-frame clones, not every one. The data contain around 40,000 clones, about two thirds of them singletons. Sample: blood. Source of these receptors: a person between 50 and 60 years old with breast cancer.

With regard to this clone: An end of the junction does not agree with germline; a read error may underlie this. The V and J genes are TRBV5-1 and TRBJ1-2, with 8 nucleotides matching TRBD1. This CDR3 spans 13 amino acids. CDR1 is SGHRS and CDR2 is YFSETQ in the germline V gene. DNA of the CDR3: TGTGCCAGCAGGGTAGACAGGGGCCGGGGTTACACCTTC. Amino acid sequence: CASRVDRGRGYTF.

The CDR3 sequence: CASSPPFGQGYEQYF. CDR3 nucleotides: TGTGCCAGCAGTCCCCCTTTCGGACAGGGATACGAGCAGTACTTC. J is TRBJ2-7 and V is TRBV6-6, with 8 bases identical to TRBD1. CDR1 and CDR2 (germline): MNHNY, SVGAGI (reference sequence). With 5 bases clipped from V and 4 bases from J, the junction kept 10 bases outside the gene matches. The CDR3 is 15 amino acids.

In this sample, this clone turned up a few times. The chain employs TRBV27 and TRBJ1-2; tentatively, D is TRBD1 (5 bases). There are 14 residues in the CDR3. Trimming removed 8 bases from V and 3 bases from J, with 16 bases in between. Per germline, CDR1 MNHEY and CDR2 SMNVEV (reference sequence). This CDR3 is CASALGRADYGYTF. Here the CDR3 DNA reads TGTGCCAGCGCCTTAGGCAGGGCTGACTATGGCTACACCTTC.

This rearrangement joins TRBV2 to TRBJ2-2; possible D gene TRBD1, 5 bases. CDR1 is SNHLY, CDR2 FYNNEI, per germline. The CDR3 is 14 amino acids. V was shortened by 6 bases and J by 2 bases, with 10 bases between the two germline ends. CDR3 nucleotides: TGTGCCAGCAGAGGGGCTATAAACACCGGGGAGCTGTTTTTT. Its protein product is CASRGAINTGELFF.

The chain joins TRBV11-2 to TRBJ1-1; 7 bases are shared with TRBD1. The ends lost 0 bases at V and 3 bases at J; junction bases unmatched: 7. Per the germline V gene, CDR1 is SGHAT and CDR2 is FQNNGV. The CDR3 runs 16 residues. This CDR3 reads CASSLDSRGWDTEAFF. CDR3 bases: TGTGCCAGCAGCTTAGATTCCAGGGGGTGGGACACTGAAGCTTTCTTT.

This clone was counted a few times. This chain links TRBV4-2 with TRBJ2-2, with 7 bases matching TRBD2. V was pared by 1 base and J by 6 bases, with 2 bases of the junction left unmatched. This CDR3 comprises 14 residues. CDR1 and CDR2 from the germline V gene are LGHNA and YNFKEQ. CDR3 protein: CASSQGTSPGELFF. CDR3 bases: TGTGCCAGCAGCCAAGGGACTAGTCCCGGGGAGCTGTTTTTT.

This clone was observed a handful of times. The chain carries TRBV19 and TRBJ1-5; possible D gene TRBD1, 6 bases. V lost 2 bases and J 7 bases, leaving 15 bases between the germline ends. Germline CDR1 reads LNHDA; CDR2 reads SQIVND (reference sequence). The CDR3 length is 15 residues. As DNA, the CDR3 is TGTGCCAGTAGTATACTACAGGGAAGAAAGCAGCCCCAGCATTTT. Translating it yields CASSILQGRKQPQHF.

This chain uses TRBV29-1 with TRBJ2-3, with no clear D. There are 12 residues in the CDR3. The ends were cut back, 4 bases at V and 0 bases at J, with 5 bases in the middle. Germline V gene data show CDR1 as SQVTM and CDR2 as ANQGSEA. The CDR3 loop reads CSVAVSTDTQYF. CDR3 nucleotides: TGCAGCGTTGCGGTTAGCACAGATACGCAGTATTTT.

The gene calls are TRBV2 and TRBJ2-2; 8 bases map to TRBD1. The J segment lost 1 base and the V segment lost 7 bases, leaving 5 bases of the junction unmatched. In germline, CDR1 is SNHLY, CDR2 FYNNEI. The CDR3 covers 15 residues. CDR3: CASIQGTGNTGELFF. The CDR3, as DNA: TGTGCCAGCATCCAGGGGACAGGGAACACCGGGGAGCTGTTTTTT.

This rearrangement joins TRBV18 to TRBJ2-5; TRBD1 matches at 7 bases. This CDR3 contains 15 residues. CDR1 is KGHSH, CDR2 LQKENI, per germline. Losses at the gene ends were 4 bases for V and 5 bases for J; bases not matched to a gene: 10. In DNA form, the CDR3 reads TGTGCCAGCTCACTGAAGGGGACAGTCTTCGAGACCCAGTACTTC. As protein: CASSLKGTVFETQYF. Filled out from reference TRBV18 and TRBJ2-5, the complete variable domain reads NAGVMQNPRHLVRRRGQEARLRCSPMKGHSHVYWYRQLPEEGLKFMVYLQKENIIDESGMPKERFSAEFPKEGPSILRIQQVVRGDSAAYFCASSLKGTVFETQYFGPGTRLLVL.

This clone showed up just a few times. The chain joins TRBV2 to TRBJ1-1, with unresolved D. The V gene lost 8 bases and the J gene lost 3 bases, with 13 bases spanning the gap. Germline V gene data show CDR1 as SNHLY and CDR2 as FYNNEI. The CDR3 covers 13 residues. The CDR3 DNA sequence: TGTGCCAGCGGAGGATACAAGTACACTGAAGCTTTCTTT. This encodes CASGGYKYTEAFF.

The gene calls are TRBV27 and TRBJ2-7; 8 bases match TRBD1. The germline gives CDR1 MNHEY, CDR2 SMNVEV (reference sequence). This CDR3 comprises 14 residues. J lost 2 bases, V lost 6 bases, and 6 bases had no gene match. In DNA form, the CDR3 reads TGTGCCAGCAGGTCGGACAGGGAAGCCTACGAGCAGTACTTC. Amino acid sequence: CASRSDREAYEQYF.

The chain is built from TRBV5-4 and TRBJ2-1, with 15 bases that match TRBD2. The germline gives CDR1 SGHNT, CDR2 YYREEE (reference sequence). CDR3 length: 17 amino acids. Germline trimming cut 5 bases from V and 6 bases from J; bases unmatched to any gene: 9. The CDR3 coding sequence is TGTGCCAGCAGTTGGACTAGCGGGGGGGCGGGGACCAATGAGCAGTTCTTC. This gives the protein CASSWTSGGAGTNEQFF.

This clone was seen only once. This sequence joins TRBV5-4 and TRBJ2-1, with 16 nucleotides matching TRBD2. Germline CDR1 and CDR2: SGHNT and YYREEE (reference sequence). Germline trimming cut 2 bases from V and 3 bases from J; bases unmatched to any gene: 5. This CDR3 is built from 18 residues. The CDR3 DNA reads TGTGCCAGCAGCTTAAGGGGACTAGCGGGGGGGCGCTACAATGAGCAGTTCTTC. The encoded protein is CASSLRGLAGGRYNEQFF.

A few counts support this clone. The V and J genes are TRBV25-1 and TRBJ1-6; 7 bases fit TRBD1. Germline V gene sequence: CDR1 MGHDK, CDR2 SYGVNS. Germline trimming cut 6 bases from V and 9 bases from J; bases unmatched to any gene: 8. This CDR3 contains 14 residues. CDR3 in DNA: TGTGCCAGCAGGGATACAGGGGCGGGTTCACCCCTCCACTTT. Amino acid sequence: CASRDTGAGSPLHF.

This clone turned up a few times. V gene TRBV5-5 combines with J gene TRBJ2-7, with D possibly TRBD1 on 5 matching bases. CDR3 length equals 14 residues. V dropped 4 bases and J dropped 1 base, with 12 bases sitting between them. Germline-derived CDR1 and CDR2 are SGHKS and YYEKEE (reference sequence). CDR3 amino acids: CASSPQTVSYEQYV. The CDR3 nucleotides read TGTGCCAGCAGCCCCCAGACAGTATCCTACGAGCAGTACGTC.

The chain carries TRBV5-1 and TRBJ1-3; D is undetermined. Between the trimmed V and J ends, which lost 4 bases and 1 base, there was a span of 9 bases. CDR1 is SGHRS and CDR2 is YFSETQ in the germline V gene. CDR3 length equals 14 residues. The DNA of the CDR3 is TGCGCCAGCAGCGTCGGTACTTCTGGAAACACCATATATTTT. Its translation is CASSVGTSGNTIYF.

This chain links TRBV7-2 with TRBJ1-6; D ambiguous. Germline V gene data show CDR1 as SGHTA and CDR2 as FQGNSA. This CDR3 has 15 amino acids. The V end lost 5 bases, the J end lost 0 bases, and 8 bases lay between the germline ends. The CDR3 region has the DNA TGTGCCAGCAGCCCAAGGAGCTCCTATAATTCACCCCTCCACTTT. Translation: CASSPRSSYNSPLHF. Filled out from reference TRBV7-2 and TRBJ1-6, the complete variable domain reads GAGVSQSPSNKVTEKGKDVELRCDPISGHTALYWYRQSLGQGLEFLIYFQGNSAPDKSGLPSDRFSAERTGGSVSTLTIQRTQQEDSAVYLCASSPRSSYNSPLHFGNGTRLTVT.

The V call is TRBV9, the J call TRBJ1-3, with TRBD1 as a possible D gene (5 bases). The CDR3 spans 16 residues. With 0 bases removed from V and 2 bases from J, the gap between germline ends came to 12 bases. Per the germline V gene, CDR1 is SGDLS and CDR2 is YYNGEE. CDR3 coding DNA: TGTGCCAGCAGCGTAGGGGGCAGGGTTGCTGGAAACACCATATATTTT. Its translation: CASSVGGRVAGNTIYF. The variable domain in full, with the rest retrieved from reference TRBV9 and TRBJ1-3, is DSGVTQTPKHLITATGQRVTLRCSPRSGDLSVYWYQQSLDQGLQFLIQYYNGEERAKGNILERFSAQQFPDLHSELNLSSLELGDSALYFCASSVGGRVAGNTIYFGEGSWLTVV.

This clone was picked up a small number of times. The CDR3 coding sequence is TGCGCCAGCAGCTTGGCGAGCGTATACACAGATACGCAGTATTTT. As protein: CASSLASVYTDTQYF. The chain is built from TRBV5-1 and TRBJ2-3; D remains unclear. The CDR3 is made up of 15 amino acids. CDR1 is SGHRS and CDR2 is YFSETQ in the germline V gene. Trimming removed 0 bases at V and 2 bases at J, with 10 bases between. Drawing the rest from reference TRBV5-1 and TRBJ2-3, the complete variable domain is KAGVTQTPRYLIKTRGQQVTLSCSPISGHRSVSWYQQTPGQGLQFLFEYFSETQRNKGNFPGRFSGRQFSNSRSEMNVSTLELGDSALYLCASSLASVYTDTQYFGPGTRLTVL.

This clone was counted ten times or more. The V call is TRBV19, the J call TRBJ2-7, with 7 nucleotides matching TRBD2. V shed 3 bases, J shed 1 base, and the junction held 6 bases outside the gene matches. The germline V gene encodes CDR1 LNHDA and CDR2 SQIVND (reference sequence). This CDR3 has 15 residues. CDR3 region: CASSMGGALSYEQYF. DNA of the CDR3: TGTGCCAGTAGTATGGGAGGGGCCCTATCCTACGAGCAGTACTTC.

This clone occurred a few times. The chain recombines TRBV14 with TRBJ1-2, with D possibly matching TRBD1 (6 bases). Germline lookup yields CDR1 SGHDN and CDR2 FVKESK. There are 15 residues in the CDR3. Trimming took 1 base from V and 3 from J, leaving 12 bases between them. The CDR3 DNA follows: TGTGCCAGCAGCCAAGTGGCCAGGGGTCACTATGGCTACACCTTC. Translating gives CASSQVARGHYGYTF.

The chain carries TRBV14 and TRBJ2-5, with TRBD2 matching over 11 bases. The CDR3 covers 17 residues. Germline CDR1 SGHDN, CDR2 FVKESK. V trimming: 1 base; J trimming: 4 bases; junction bases outside the gene matches: 8. CDR3 in amino acids: CASSQGYSGRARETQYF. For the CDR3, the DNA is TGTGCCAGCAGCCAAGGCTATAGCGGGAGGGCCCGAGAGACCCAGTACTTC.

This clone has just a few counts. The chain uses TRBV10-3 and TRBJ2-5, with TRBD2 matching 10 bases. CDR1 is ENHRY, CDR2 SYGVKD, per germline. V was clipped by 6 bases and J by 5 bases; unmatched bases: 3. The CDR3 consists of 13 residues. The CDR3 region is CAIRAGGTETQYF. For the CDR3, the DNA is TGTGCCATCAGAGCGGGAGGGACCGAGACCCAGTACTTC.

The chain links TRBV9 to TRBJ1-5; tentative D call: TRBD1 (5 bases). Germline V gene lookup returns CDR1 SGDLS and CDR2 YYNGEE. The CDR3 length is 15 residues. The V end was cut by 0 bases, the J end by 1 base, with 8 bases between. CDR3 in amino acids: CASSVDGGSNQPQHF. In DNA form, the CDR3 reads TGTGCCAGCAGCGTAGACGGGGGAAGCAATCAGCCCCAGCATTTT.

CDR3 residues: CASSLQATDGYTF. For the CDR3, the DNA is TGCGCCAGCAGCTTACAGGCTACGGATGGCTACACCTTC. The chain has TRBV5-1 and TRBJ1-2, with D maybe TRBD1 (5 bases). The CDR3 loop spans 13 amino acids. The V end was cut by 2 bases, the J end by 6 bases, with 11 bases between. The germline V gene has CDR1 SGHRS and CDR2 YFSETQ.

The DNA of the CDR3 is TGTGCCATCAGTGAGTCGACTCGAGGGCTCGACACTGAAGCTTTCTTT. Translating gives CAISESTRGLDTEAFF. The rearrangement uses TRBV10-3 and TRBJ1-1; D is uncertain. Germline V gene data show CDR1 as ENHRY and CDR2 as SYGVKD. This CDR3 contains 16 residues. Deletions cut 0 bases from V and 3 bases from J, with 14 bases between.

CDR3 region: CSVVSGRTLEQYF. CDR3 nucleotide sequence: TGCAGCGTTGTATCGGGCAGGACTTTGGAGCAGTACTTC. The gene calls are TRBV29-1 and TRBJ2-7; tentative D call: TRBD2 (5 bases). Deletions cut 4 bases from V and 7 bases from J, with 17 bases between. This CDR3 is built from 13 residues. Germline V lookup: CDR1 SQVTM, CDR2 ANQGSEA.